This T cell receptor beta chain was observed in a study of monozygotic twins with inflammatory bowel disease. General study results and limits: Some repertoire variability may stem from patients' differing immunosuppressive treatments.

One entry per CDR3 protein, without DNA, is what TCRdb gives after re-calling the 5' RACE reads. The sample has approximately 390,000 distinct CDR3 sequences. The CDR3 sequence is 17 residues long. CDR1 and CDR2 (germline): MDHEN, SYDVKM. Concerning this clonotype itself: The antigen is not known.

The sample taken for sequencing was blood. V usage is TRBV28 and J usage is TRBJ2-7; TCRdb returns TRBD1, unconfirmable since there is no DNA. The sequence came from a human donor with ulcerative colitis or Crohn's disease, or a healthy co-twin of an affected twin (not recorded which). This CDR3 is CASSFSGPGERTYEQYF.